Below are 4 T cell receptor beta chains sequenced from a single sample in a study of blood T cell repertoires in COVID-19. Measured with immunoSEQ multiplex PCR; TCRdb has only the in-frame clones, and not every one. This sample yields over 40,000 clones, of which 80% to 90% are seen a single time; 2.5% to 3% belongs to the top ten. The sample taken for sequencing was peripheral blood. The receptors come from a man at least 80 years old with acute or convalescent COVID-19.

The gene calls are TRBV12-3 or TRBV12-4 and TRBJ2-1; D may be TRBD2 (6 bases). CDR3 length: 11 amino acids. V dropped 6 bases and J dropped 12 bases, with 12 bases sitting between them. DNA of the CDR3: TGTGCCAGCAGCCGCGGGATAGGGCAGTTCTTC. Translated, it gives CASSRGIGQFF.

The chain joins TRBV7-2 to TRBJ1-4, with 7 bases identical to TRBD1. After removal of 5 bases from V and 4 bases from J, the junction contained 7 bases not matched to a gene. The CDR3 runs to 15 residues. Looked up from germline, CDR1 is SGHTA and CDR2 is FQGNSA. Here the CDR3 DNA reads TGTGCCAGCAGCATCAGAACAGGGGTTAATGAAAAACTGTTTTTT. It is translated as CASSIRTGVNEKLFF.

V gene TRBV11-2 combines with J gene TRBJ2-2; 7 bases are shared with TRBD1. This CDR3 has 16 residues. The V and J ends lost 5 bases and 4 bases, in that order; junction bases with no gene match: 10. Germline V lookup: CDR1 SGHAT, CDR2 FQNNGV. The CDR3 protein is CASSPRTGVFTGELFF. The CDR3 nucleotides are TGTGCCAGCAGCCCCCGAACAGGGGTATTCACCGGGGAGCTGTTTTTT.

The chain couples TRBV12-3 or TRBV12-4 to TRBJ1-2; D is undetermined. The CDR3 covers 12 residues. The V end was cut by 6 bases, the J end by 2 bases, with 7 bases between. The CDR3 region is CASSRLNYGYTF. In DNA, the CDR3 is TGTGCCAGCAGCAGGTTAAACTATGGCTACACCTTC.